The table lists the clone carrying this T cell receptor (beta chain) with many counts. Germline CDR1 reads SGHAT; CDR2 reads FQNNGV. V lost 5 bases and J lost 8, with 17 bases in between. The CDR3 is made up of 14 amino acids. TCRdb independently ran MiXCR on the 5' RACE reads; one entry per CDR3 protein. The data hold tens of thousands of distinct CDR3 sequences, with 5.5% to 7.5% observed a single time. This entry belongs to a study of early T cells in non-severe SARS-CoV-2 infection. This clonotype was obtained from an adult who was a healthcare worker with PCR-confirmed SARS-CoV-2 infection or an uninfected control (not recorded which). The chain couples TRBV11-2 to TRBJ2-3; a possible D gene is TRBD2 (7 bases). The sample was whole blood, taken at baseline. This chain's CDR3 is CASSPPGGQGTQYF. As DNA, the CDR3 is TGTGCCAGCAGCCCCCCCGGGGGGCAGGGTACGCAGTATTTT.